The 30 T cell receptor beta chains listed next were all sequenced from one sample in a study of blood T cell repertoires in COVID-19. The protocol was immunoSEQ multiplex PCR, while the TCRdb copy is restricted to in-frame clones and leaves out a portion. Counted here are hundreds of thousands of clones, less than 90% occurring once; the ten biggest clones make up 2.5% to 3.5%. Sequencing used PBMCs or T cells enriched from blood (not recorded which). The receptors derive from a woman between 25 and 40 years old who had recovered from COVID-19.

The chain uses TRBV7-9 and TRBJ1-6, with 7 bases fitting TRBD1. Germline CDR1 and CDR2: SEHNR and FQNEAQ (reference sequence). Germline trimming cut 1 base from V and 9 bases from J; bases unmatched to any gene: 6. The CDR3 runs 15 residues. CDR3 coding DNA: TGTGCCAGCAGCTTAGGAGGGGGCGCAGGTTCACCCCTCCACTTT. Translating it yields CASSLGGGAGSPLHF.

DNA for the CDR3: TGTGCCAGCTCACCACAACTGGATCGGGGGACTGAAGCTTTCTTT. It specifies CASSPQLDRGTEAFF. This chain joins TRBV18 and TRBJ1-1; maybe TRBD1 (5 bases). The CDR3 is 15 residues long. Germline CDR1 reads KGHSH; CDR2 reads LQKENI. The V and J ends lost 1 base and 5 bases respectively, with 14 bases between them.

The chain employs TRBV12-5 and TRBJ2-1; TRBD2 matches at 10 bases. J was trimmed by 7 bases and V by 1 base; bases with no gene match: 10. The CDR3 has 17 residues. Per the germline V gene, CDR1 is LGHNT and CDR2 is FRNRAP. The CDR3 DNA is TGTGCTAGTGGTTTGGGCCTCAGCGGGGGGGGCAGGAATGAGCAGTTCTTC. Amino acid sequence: CASGLGLSGGGRNEQFF.

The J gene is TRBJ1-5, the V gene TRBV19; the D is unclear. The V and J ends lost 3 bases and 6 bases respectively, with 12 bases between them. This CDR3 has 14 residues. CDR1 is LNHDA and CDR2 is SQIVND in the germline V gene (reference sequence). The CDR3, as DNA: TGTGCCAGTAGTATTCAAGGAACGGGTCAGCCCCAGCATTTT. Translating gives CASSIQGTGQPQHF.

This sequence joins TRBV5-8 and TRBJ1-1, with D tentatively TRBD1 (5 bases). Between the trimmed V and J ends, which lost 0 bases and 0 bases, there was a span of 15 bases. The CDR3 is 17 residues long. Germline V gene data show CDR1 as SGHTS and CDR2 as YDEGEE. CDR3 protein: CASSLVGLTGVNTEAFF. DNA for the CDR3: TGTGCCAGCAGCTTGGTGGGCCTAACAGGAGTGAACACTGAAGCTTTCTTT.

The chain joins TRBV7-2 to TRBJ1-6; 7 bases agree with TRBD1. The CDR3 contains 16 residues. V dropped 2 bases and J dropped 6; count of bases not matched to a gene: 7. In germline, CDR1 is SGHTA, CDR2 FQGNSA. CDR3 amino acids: CASSLSVGQINSPLHF. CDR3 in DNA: TGTGCCAGCAGCTTATCCGTGGGACAGATTAATTCACCCCTCCACTTT.

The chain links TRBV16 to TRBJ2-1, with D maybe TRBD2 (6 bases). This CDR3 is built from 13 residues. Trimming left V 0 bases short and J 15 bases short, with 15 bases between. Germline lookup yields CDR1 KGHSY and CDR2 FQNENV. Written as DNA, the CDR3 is TGTGCCAGCAGCCAATCGATACTCCAGGGAGGGTTCTTC. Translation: CASSQSILQGGFF.

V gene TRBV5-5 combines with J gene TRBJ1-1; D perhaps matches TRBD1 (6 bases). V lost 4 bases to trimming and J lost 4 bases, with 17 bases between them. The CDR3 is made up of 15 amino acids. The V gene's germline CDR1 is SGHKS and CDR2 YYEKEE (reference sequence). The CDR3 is CASSPYGQGGTEAFF. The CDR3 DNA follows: TGTGCCAGCAGCCCATACGGACAAGGGGGCACTGAAGCTTTCTTT.

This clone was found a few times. This chain's CDR3 is CASSISGDTQYF. CDR3 sequence (DNA): TGTGCCAGTAGTATATCCGGGGATACGCAGTATTTT. V is TRBV19 and J is TRBJ2-3; D not resolved. Trimming removed 2 bases at V and 6 bases at J, with 6 bases between. The CDR3 length is 12 residues. Germline V gene lookup returns CDR1 LNHDA and CDR2 SQIVND (reference sequence).

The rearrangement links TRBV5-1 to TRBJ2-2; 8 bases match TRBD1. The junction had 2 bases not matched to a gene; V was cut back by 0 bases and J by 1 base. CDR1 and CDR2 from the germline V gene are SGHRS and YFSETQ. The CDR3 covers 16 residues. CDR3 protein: CASSLGDRLNTGELFF. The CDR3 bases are TGCGCCAGCAGCTTGGGGGACAGGTTGAACACCGGGGAGCTGTTTTTT.

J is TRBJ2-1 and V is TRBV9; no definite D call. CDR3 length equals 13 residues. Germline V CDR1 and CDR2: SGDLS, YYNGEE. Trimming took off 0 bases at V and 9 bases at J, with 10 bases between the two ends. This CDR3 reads CASSVGRVGEQFF. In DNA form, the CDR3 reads TGTGCCAGCAGCGTAGGGAGAGTAGGTGAGCAGTTCTTC.

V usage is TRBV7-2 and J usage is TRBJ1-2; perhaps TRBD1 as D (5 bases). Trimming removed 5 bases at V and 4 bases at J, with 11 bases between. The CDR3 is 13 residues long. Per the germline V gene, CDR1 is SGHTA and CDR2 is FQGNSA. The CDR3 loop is CASSRPGLYGYTF. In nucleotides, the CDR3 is TGTGCCAGCAGCCGCCCAGGGCTCTATGGCTACACCTTC.

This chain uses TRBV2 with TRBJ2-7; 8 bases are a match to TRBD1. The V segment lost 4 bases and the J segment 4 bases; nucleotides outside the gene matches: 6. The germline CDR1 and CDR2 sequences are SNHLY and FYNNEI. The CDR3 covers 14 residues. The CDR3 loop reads CASSGQGIFYEQYF. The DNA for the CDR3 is TGTGCCAGCAGTGGACAGGGGATCTTTTACGAGCAGTACTTC.

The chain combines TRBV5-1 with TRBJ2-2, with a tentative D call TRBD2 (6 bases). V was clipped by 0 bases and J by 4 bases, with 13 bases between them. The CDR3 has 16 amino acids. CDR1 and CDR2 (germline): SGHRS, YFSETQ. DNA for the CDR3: TGCGCCAGCAGCTTGGCGGTGGGACTCGGCACCGGGGAGCTGTTTTTT. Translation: CASSLAVGLGTGELFF.

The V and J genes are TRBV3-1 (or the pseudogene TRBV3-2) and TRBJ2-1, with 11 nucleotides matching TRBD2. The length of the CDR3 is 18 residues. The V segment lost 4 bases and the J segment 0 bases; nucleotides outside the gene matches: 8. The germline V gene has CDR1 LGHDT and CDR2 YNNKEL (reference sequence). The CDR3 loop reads CASSPGTSGAHSYNEQFF. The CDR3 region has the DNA TGTGCCAGCAGCCCTGGGACTAGCGGCGCCCACTCCTACAATGAGCAGTTCTTC.

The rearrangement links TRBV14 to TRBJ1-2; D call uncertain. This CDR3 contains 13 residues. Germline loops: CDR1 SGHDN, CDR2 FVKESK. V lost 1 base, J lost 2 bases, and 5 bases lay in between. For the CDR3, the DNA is TGTGCCAGCAGCCAAGGAGGGAACTATGGCTACACCTTC. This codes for CASSQGGNYGYTF. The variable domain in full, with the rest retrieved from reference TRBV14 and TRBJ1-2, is EAGVTQFPSHSVIEKGQTVTLRCDPISGHDNLYWYRRVMGKEIKFLLHFVKESKQDESGMPNNRFLAERTGGTYSTLKVQPAELEDSGVYFCASSQGGNYGYTFGSGTRLTVV.

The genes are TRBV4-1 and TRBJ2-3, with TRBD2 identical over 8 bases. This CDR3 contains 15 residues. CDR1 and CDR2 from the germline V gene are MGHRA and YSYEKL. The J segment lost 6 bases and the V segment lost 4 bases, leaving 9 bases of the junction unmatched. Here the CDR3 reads CASSPPGRAGDTQYF. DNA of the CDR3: TGCGCCAGCAGCCCGCCCGGGAGGGCCGGCGATACGCAGTATTTT.

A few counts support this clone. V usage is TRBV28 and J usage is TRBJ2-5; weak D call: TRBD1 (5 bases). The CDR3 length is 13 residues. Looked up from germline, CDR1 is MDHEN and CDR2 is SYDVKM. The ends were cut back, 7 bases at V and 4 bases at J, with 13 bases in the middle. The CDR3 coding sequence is TGTGCCAGCATCTGGGGCGCCCCAGAGACCCAGTACTTC. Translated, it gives CASIWGAPETQYF.

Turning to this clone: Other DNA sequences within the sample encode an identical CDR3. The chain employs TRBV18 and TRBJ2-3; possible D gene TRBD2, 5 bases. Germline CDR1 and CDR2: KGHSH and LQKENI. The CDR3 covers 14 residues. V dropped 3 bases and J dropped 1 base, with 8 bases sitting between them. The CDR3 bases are TGTGCCAGCTCACCCCTCGGGGGCACAGATACGCAGTATTTT. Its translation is CASSPLGGTDTQYF.

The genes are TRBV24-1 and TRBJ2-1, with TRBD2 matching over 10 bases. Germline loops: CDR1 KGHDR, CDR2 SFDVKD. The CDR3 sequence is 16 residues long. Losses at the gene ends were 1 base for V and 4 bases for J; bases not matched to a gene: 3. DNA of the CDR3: TGTGCCACCAGTGATTTTCTAGCGGGGGCTTACAATGAGCAGTTCTTC. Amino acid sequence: CATSDFLAGAYNEQFF.

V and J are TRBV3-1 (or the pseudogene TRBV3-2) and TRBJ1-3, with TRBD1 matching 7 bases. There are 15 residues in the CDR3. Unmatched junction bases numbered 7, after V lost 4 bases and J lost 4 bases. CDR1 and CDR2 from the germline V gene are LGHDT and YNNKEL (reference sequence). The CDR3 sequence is CASSPGAGGGNTIYF. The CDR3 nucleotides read TGTGCCAGCAGCCCCGGCGCAGGGGGAGGAAACACCATATATTTT.

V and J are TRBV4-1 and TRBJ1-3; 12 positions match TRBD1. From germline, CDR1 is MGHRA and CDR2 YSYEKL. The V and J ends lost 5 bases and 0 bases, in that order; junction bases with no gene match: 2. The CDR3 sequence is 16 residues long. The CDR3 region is CASSKGQGASGNTIYF. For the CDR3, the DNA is TGCGCCAGCAGCAAGGGACAGGGGGCCTCTGGAAACACCATATATTTT.

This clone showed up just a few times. In DNA, the CDR3 is TGTGCCAGCACCAGGGAAGCCTACGAGCAGTACTTC. This translates into CASTREAYEQYF. The rearrangement links TRBV6-9 to TRBJ2-7, with D perhaps matching TRBD1 (5 bases). This CDR3 region has 12 residues. Germline V gene sequence: CDR1 MNHGY, CDR2 SVAAGI. Trimming left V 7 bases short and J 2 bases short, with 9 bases between.

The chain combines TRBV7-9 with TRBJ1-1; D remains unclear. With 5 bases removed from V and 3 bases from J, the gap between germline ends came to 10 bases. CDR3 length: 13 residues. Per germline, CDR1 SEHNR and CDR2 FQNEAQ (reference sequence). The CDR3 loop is CASSPEGYTEAFF. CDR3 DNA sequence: TGTGCCAGCAGCCCGGAGGGATACACTGAAGCTTTCTTT.

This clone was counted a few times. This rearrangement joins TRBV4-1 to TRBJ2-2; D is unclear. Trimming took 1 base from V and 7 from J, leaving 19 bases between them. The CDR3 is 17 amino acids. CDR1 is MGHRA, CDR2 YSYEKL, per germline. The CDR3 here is CASSQGPPTLVHGELFF. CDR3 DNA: TGCGCCAGCAGCCAAGGCCCCCCCACTCTAGTTCACGGGGAGCTGTTTTTT.

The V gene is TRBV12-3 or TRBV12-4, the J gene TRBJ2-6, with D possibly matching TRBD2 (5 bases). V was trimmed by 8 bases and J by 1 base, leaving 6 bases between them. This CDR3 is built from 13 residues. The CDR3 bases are TGTGCCAGCGGGAGATCTGGGGCCAACGTCCTGACTTTC. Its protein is CASGRSGANVLTF.

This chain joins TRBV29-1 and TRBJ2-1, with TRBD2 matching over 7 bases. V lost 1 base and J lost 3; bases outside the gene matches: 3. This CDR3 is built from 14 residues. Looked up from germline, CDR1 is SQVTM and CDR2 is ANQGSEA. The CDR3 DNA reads TGCAGCGTTGAAGGGGGGGGAGTCTACAATGAGCAGTTCTTC. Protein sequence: CSVEGGGVYNEQFF.

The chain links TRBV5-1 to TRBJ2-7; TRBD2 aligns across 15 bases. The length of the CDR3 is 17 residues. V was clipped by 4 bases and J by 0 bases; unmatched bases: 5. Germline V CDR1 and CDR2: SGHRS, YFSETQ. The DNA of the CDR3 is TGCGCCAGCAGCCCCGGACTAGCGGGGGGGAGCTCCTACGAGCAGTACTTC. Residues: CASSPGLAGGSSYEQYF.

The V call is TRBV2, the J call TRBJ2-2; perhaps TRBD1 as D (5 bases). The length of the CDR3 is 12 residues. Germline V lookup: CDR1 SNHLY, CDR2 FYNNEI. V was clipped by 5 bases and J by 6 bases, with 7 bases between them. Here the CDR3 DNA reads TGTGCCAGCAGTAAGGGGCCCGGGGAGCTGTTTTTT. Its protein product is CASSKGPGELFF.

CDR3 loop: CASRRTVLNEKLFF. The CDR3 DNA sequence: TGTGCCAGCAGAAGGACAGTGCTTAATGAAAAACTGTTTTTT. The J gene is TRBJ1-4, the V gene TRBV2; D might be TRBD1 (6 bases). Germline CDR1 and CDR2: SNHLY and FYNNEI. This CDR3 contains 14 residues. The germline V and J ends were trimmed by 6 bases and 4 bases, with 12 bases remaining between them.